Here is one T cell receptor (beta chain) with its context. Its target is not known. The use of a sample-barcoded 5' primer and a J-beta primer mix characterized a second PCR of about 6 to 12 cycles. One entry per CDR3 protein results from TCRdb running MiXCR on the 5' RACE reads. The table records about 670,000 distinct CDR3 sequences, 40% to 50% of them present only once. These data are taken from a study of blood T cells in healthy people across ages. The CDR3 loop spans 17 amino acids. V was pared by 3 bases and J by 4 bases, with 10 bases of the junction left unmatched. Each donor had 8 to 10 milliliters of peripheral blood drawn. Study-wide findings and caveats: Compared with aged donors, long-lived donors showed fewer expanded clones, suggesting selection.

The clonotype was recovered from a man at least 80 years old in good health. V gene TRBV12-3 or TRBV12-4 combines with J gene TRBJ2-3; 10 nucleotides align to TRBD2. The sequencing input was blood. CDR3 nucleotides: TGTGCCAGCAGTTTGGTCAGCGGGGGGGTTAACGCAGATACGCAGTATTTT. This encodes CASSLVSGGVNADTQYF.